The 20 T cell receptor beta chains in this list originate from one sample, sequenced in a study of blood T cell repertoires in COVID-19. Clones were sequenced by immunoSEQ multiplex PCR, and TCRdb holds only the in-frame ones, with some missing. The table lists 140,000 or so clones, 79% of them singletons, with roughly 5.1% in the top ten. The sequencing sample was made of peripheral blood. The origin of the receptors is a woman in her 70s with COVID-19, enrolled during active disease.

The chain recombines TRBV5-6 with TRBJ2-1; 7 positions agree with TRBD2. The CDR3 spans 16 residues. Germline CDR1 is SGHDT and CDR2 is YYEEEE. The J segment lost 6 bases and the V segment lost 0 bases, leaving 9 bases of the junction unmatched. CDR3 amino acids: CASSLAHGGGTNEQFF. The CDR3 DNA sequence: TGTGCCAGCAGCTTGGCCCACGGCGGGGGAACCAATGAGCAGTTCTTC.

V is TRBV3-1 (or the pseudogene TRBV3-2) and J is TRBJ1-2, with 10 bases lining up with TRBD1. Germline loops: CDR1 LGHDT, CDR2 YNNKEL (reference sequence). The junction had 3 bases not matched to a gene; V was cut back by 3 bases and J by 5 bases. The CDR3 consists of 14 residues. The CDR3 bases are TGTGCCAGCAGCCAGTGGGACAGGGGTTATGGCTACACCTTC. Amino acids: CASSQWDRGYGYTF.

This sequence joins TRBV29-1 and TRBJ2-7, with 10 positions matching TRBD1. The CDR3 totals 13 residues. Germline values: CDR1 SQVTM, CDR2 ANQGSEA. V shed 7 bases, J shed 0 bases, and the junction held 3 bases outside the gene matches. The CDR3 region has the DNA TGCAGCGCACGACAGGGGGCCTCCTACGAGCAGTACTTC. Protein sequence: CSARQGASYEQYF.

This chain connects TRBV6-2 or TRBV6-3 to TRBJ2-5; D not resolved. Germline-derived CDR1 and CDR2 are MNHEY and SVGEGT. The CDR3 has 13 amino acids. V was pared by 2 bases and J by 3 bases, with 7 bases between. This chain's CDR3 is CASSYGQEETQYF. In DNA form, the CDR3 reads TGTGCCAGCAGTTACGGGCAGGAAGAGACCCAGTACTTC.

The chain carries TRBV11-2 and TRBJ1-2; 8 nucleotides line up with TRBD1. Germline trimming cut 4 bases from V and 6 bases from J; bases unmatched to any gene: 10. The CDR3 runs 15 residues. Germline V lookup: CDR1 SGHAT, CDR2 FQNNGV. The CDR3 DNA reads TGTGCCAGCAGCTCGTTGACAGGGGTGGGGAATGGCTACACCTTC. Its protein is CASSSLTGVGNGYTF. Combining the CDR3 with reference TRBV11-2 and TRBJ1-2 gives the whole variable domain EAGVAQSPRYKIIEKRQSVAFWCNPISGHATLYWYQQILGQGPKLLIQFQNNGVVDDSQLPKDRFSAERLKGVDSTLKIQPAKLEDSAVYLCASSSLTGVGNGYTFGSGTRLTVV.

The chain has TRBV4-2 and TRBJ1-1; 10 bases agree with TRBD1. CDR3 length equals 15 residues. Germline V gene data show CDR1 as LGHNA and CDR2 as YNFKEQ. V gave up 3 bases and J gave up 3 bases; unmatched junction bases: 4. The CDR3 sequence is CASSHPGQGHTEAFF. CDR3 in DNA: TGTGCCAGCAGCCACCCGGGACAGGGGCACACTGAAGCTTTCTTT.

The chain carries TRBV4-2 and TRBJ1-2; weak D call: TRBD1 (5 bases). CDR1 LGHNA and CDR2 YNFKEQ come from the germline V gene. The CDR3 is 15 amino acids. Trimming took off 0 bases at V and 3 bases at J, with 11 bases between the two ends. This CDR3 is CASSQERGWDYGYTF. The CDR3 DNA reads as TGTGCCAGCAGCCAAGAACGGGGGTGGGACTATGGCTACACCTTC.

The chain uses TRBV18 and TRBJ1-5, with a weak D call TRBD1 (5 bases). Germline CDR1 reads KGHSH; CDR2 reads LQKENI. Trimming took off 4 bases at V and 2 bases at J, with 9 bases between the two ends. The CDR3 runs to 14 residues. CDR3 in amino acids: CASSRGQGNQPQHF. The CDR3 nucleotides are TGTGCCAGCTCACGGGGCCAGGGCAATCAGCCCCAGCATTTT.

This clone showed up just a few times. V gene TRBV6-6 combines with J gene TRBJ1-2, with D perhaps TRBD1 (6 bases). The V gene lost 6 bases and the J gene lost 2 bases, with 16 bases spanning the gap. The germline CDR1 and CDR2 sequences are MNHNY and SVGAGI (reference sequence). This CDR3 comprises 15 residues. The CDR3 loop is CASSPATGSNYGYTF. CDR3 in DNA: TGTGCCAGCAGCCCTGCGACAGGATCAAACTATGGCTACACCTTC.

This rearrangement joins TRBV6-5 to TRBJ2-7; weak D call: TRBD1 (5 bases). This CDR3 is built from 14 residues. V was clipped by 5 bases and J by 8 bases, with 19 bases between them. The germline V gene encodes CDR1 MNHEY and CDR2 SVGAGI. The DNA for the CDR3 is TGTGCCAGCAGTACCCTCGGACACCCTGGAAAGCAGTACTTC. Translated, it gives CASSTLGHPGKQYF.

In DNA, the CDR3 is TGTGCCAGTAGACCGGGACAGGGAGTCTACACCTTC. Its protein is CASRPGQGVYTF. The rearrangement links TRBV19 to TRBJ1-2, with 9 bases lining up with TRBD1. Germline CDR1 is LNHDA and CDR2 is SQIVND (reference sequence). The V and J ends lost 6 bases and 10 bases, in that order; junction bases with no gene match: 6. This CDR3 spans 12 amino acids.

With regard to this clone: A read error may produce the germline difference seen at one junction end. The chain joins TRBV9 to TRBJ2-3; 11 nucleotides align to TRBD2. This CDR3 spans 16 amino acids. Germline V gene sequence: CDR1 SGDLS, CDR2 YYNGEE. Here the CDR3 reads CASSEQTGTSGVLLSF. The CDR3 nucleotides are TGTGCCAGCAGCGAACAGACCGGGACTAGCGGAGTCCTACTCTCCTTT. The full variable domain, in which reference TRBV9 and TRBJ2-3 provide the parts outside the CDR3, is DSGVTQTPKHLITATGQRVTLRCSPRSGDLSVYWYQQSLDQGLQFLIQYYNGEERAKGNILERFSAQQFPDLHSELNLSSLELGDSALYFCASSEQTGTSGVLLSFGPGTRLTVL.

The CDR3 DNA follows: TGTGCCAGCAGCCAGGGACTAGCGGGAGATACGCAGTATTTT. It yields the protein CASSQGLAGDTQYF. The rearrangement links TRBV3-1 (or the pseudogene TRBV3-2) to TRBJ2-3, with 12 nucleotides matching TRBD2. The CDR3 loop spans 14 amino acids. From germline, CDR1 is LGHDT and CDR2 YNNKEL (reference sequence). V lost 3 bases, J lost 5 bases, and 0 bases stayed unmatched.

V is TRBV6-5 and J is TRBJ2-7, with 8 positions matching TRBD1. Trimming cost V 5 bases and J 5 bases; bases outside gene matches: 2. CDR1 and CDR2 from the germline V gene are MNHEY and SVGAGI. This CDR3 region has 12 residues. CDR3 DNA: TGTGCCAGCAGTACCAGGGGGCACGAGCAGTACTTC. This gives the protein CASSTRGHEQYF.

This sequence joins TRBV7-9 and TRBJ2-7; D is possibly TRBD2 (5 bases). The CDR3 has 12 amino acids. The germline gives CDR1 SEHNR, CDR2 FQNEAQ (reference sequence). Deletions cut 5 bases from V and 6 bases from J, with 11 bases between. The CDR3 nucleotides read TGTGCCAGCAGCCCCCCTAGCACCGAGCAGTACTTC. Residues: CASSPPSTEQYF.

This sequence joins TRBV5-6 and TRBJ1-6; D unresolved. The CDR3 is 12 amino acids. V was clipped by 0 bases and J by 12 bases, with 7 bases between them. Per the germline V gene, CDR1 is SGHDT and CDR2 is YYEEEE. CDR3 sequence (DNA): TGTGCCAGCAGCTTGGGCCGGGGACCCCTCCACTTT. Its translation is CASSLGRGPLHF.

The chain recombines TRBV6-5 with TRBJ1-1; TRBD1 matches 8 bases. V lost 8 bases and J lost 0; bases outside the gene matches: 8. Germline V CDR1 and CDR2: MNHEY, SVGAGI. CDR3 length equals 15 residues. The CDR3 protein is CASGTLDRVNTEAFF. In DNA, the CDR3 is TGTGCCAGCGGGACTTTGGACAGGGTGAACACTGAAGCTTTCTTT.

V gene TRBV7-8 combines with J gene TRBJ1-5; D ambiguous. Germline V gene sequence: CDR1 SGHVS, CDR2 FQNEAQ. CDR3 length equals 15 residues. The germline V and J ends were trimmed by 2 bases and 0 bases, with 8 bases remaining between them. The CDR3 reads CASSLSTFSNQPQHF. The DNA of the CDR3 is TGTGCCAGCAGCTTATCGACTTTTAGCAATCAGCCCCAGCATTTT.

This chain uses TRBV2 with TRBJ2-1; 8 bases align to TRBD1. Trimming took 1 base from V and 9 from J; bases not matched to a gene: 11. Looked up from germline, CDR1 is SNHLY and CDR2 is FYNNEI. This CDR3 contains 16 residues. CDR3 nucleotides: TGTGCCAGCAGTGAAGTACTTACAGGGGGAATTATTGAGCAGTTCTTC. It is translated as CASSEVLTGGIIEQFF.

V gene TRBV6-6 combines with J gene TRBJ2-7; 7 bases are a match to TRBD1. V shed 8 bases and J 4 bases; nucleotides not matched to a gene: 8. The V gene's germline CDR1 is MNHNY and CDR2 SVGAGI (reference sequence). CDR3 length equals 13 residues. CDR3 loop: CASFRGQGYEQYF. CDR3 bases: TGTGCCAGCTTTAGGGGGCAGGGGTACGAGCAGTACTTC.